A selection of T cell receptor beta chains follows, all from one sample in a study of memory CD4+ T cells and cytomegalovirus serostatus. The method was immunoSEQ multiplex PCR; TCRdb's version includes in-frame clones alone and lacks a portion of them. The sample shows approximately 44,000 clones, 76% of them seen only once. Sequenced: memory CD4+ T cells from blood. These receptors originate from an adult in good health and CMV-seronegative. The CDR3 runs from the conserved cysteine through the conserved F or W. Fields, in order: clone size, J gene, V gene, D gene, CDR3 protein, CDR3 DNA. D genes are given only for firm matches. Not all rows give a size; the values are once, few, many and, for expanded clones, a class.

>-|TRBJ2-6|TRBV7-8|TRBD2
CASSRGGVSSGANVLTF
TGTGCCAGCAGCAGGGGAGGGGTCTCCTCTGGGGCCAACGTCCTGACTTTC
>medium-sized|TRBJ1-6|TRBV30|-
CAWSGLSGFPNSPLHF
TGTGCCTGGAGTGGCTTGAGCGGCTTCCCGAATTCACCCCTCCACTTT
>-|TRBJ2-5|TRBV4-1|-
CASSRRPGQETQYF
TGCGCCAGCAGCAGACGCCCAGGTCAAGAGACCCAGTACTTC
>-|TRBJ2-7|TRBV27|-
CASRPGRGLPEQYF
TGTGCCAGCAGACCTGGCAGGGGACTCCCCGAGCAGTACTTC
>-|TRBJ2-1|TRBV11-2|TRBD2
CASGERGDSSYNEQFF
TGTGCCAGCGGGGAGCGGGGGGATAGCTCCTACAATGAGCAGTTCTTC
>-|TRBJ1-6|TRBV2|TRBD1
CASRPRTGENSPLHF
TGTGCCAGCAGACCTAGGACAGGGGAAAATTCACCCCTCCACTTT
>once|TRBJ2-7|TRBV6-5|TRBD1
CASSYIARDRGYEQYF
TGTGCCAGCAGTTACATAGCCCGGGACAGGGGCTACGAGCAGTACTTC
>few|TRBJ1-5|TRBV30|TRBD1
CAWSQRQGRSNQPQHF
TGTGCCTGGAGTCAACGACAGGGTAGAAGCAATCAGCCCCAGCATTTT
>-|TRBJ2-5|TRBV5-1|-
CASSFPRGGLETQYF
TGCGCCAGCAGCTTTCCCAGGGGGGGCCTTGAGACCCAGTACTTC
>-|TRBJ1-5|TRBV6-5|TRBD1
CASSYNRGPNQPQHF
TGTGCCAGCAGTTACAACAGGGGTCCCAATCAGCCCCAGCATTTT
>-|TRBJ1-1|TRBV29-1|TRBD1
CSVLQGANTEAFF
TGCAGCGTTCTCCAGGGGGCGAACACTGAAGCTTTCTTT
>-|TRBJ2-7|TRBV7-2|TRBD1
CASSSRTGEGGQYF
TGTGCCAGCAGCTCCCGGACAGGGGAGGGGGGGCAGTACTTC
>-|TRBJ1-4|TRBV5-1|TRBD1
CASTPDRFDEKLFF
TGCGCCAGCACCCCGGACAGGTTTGATGAAAAACTGTTTTTT
>-|TRBJ2-1|TRBV2|-
CASSLGGEQFF
TGTGCCAGCAGTCTGGGCGGTGAGCAGTTCTTC
>-|TRBJ1-2|TRBV28|-
CASTKNGGYTF
TGTGCCAGCACCAAGAACGGAGGCTACACCTTC
>-|TRBJ1-6|TRBV14|-
CARPLRSPLHF
TGTGCCCGCCCCCTTCGGTCACCCCTCCACTTT
>-|TRBJ1-5|TRBV6-1|-
CASSVSQPQHF
TGTGCCAGCAGTGTATCTCAGCCCCAGCATTTT
>once|TRBJ2-5|TRBV7-3|TRBD2
CASSQGPAGEETQYF
TGTGCCAGCAGCCAAGGCCCAGCGGGGGAAGAGACCCAGTACTTC
>-|TRBJ2-1|TRBV15|TRBD2
CATSRDLLAGGYNEQFF
TGTGCCACCAGCAGAGATCTACTAGCGGGGGGTTACAATGAGCAGTTCTTC
>-|TRBJ2-2|TRBV2|-
CASSFVNTGELFF
TGTGCCAGCAGTTTCGTGAACACCGGGGAGCTGTTTTTT
>-|TRBJ2-7|TRBV28|-
CASRATSGVQYF
TGTGCCAGCAGAGCTACCTCGGGTGTGCAGTACTTC
>-|TRBJ2-7|TRBV7-2|TRBD2
CASRTAGSYEQYF
TGTGCCAGCAGGACAGCGGGGTCCTACGAGCAGTACTTC
>-|TRBJ1-5|TRBV19|-
CASSMFAGSRNPNSNQPQHF
TGTGCCAGTAGTATGTTCGCGGGCAGCCGAAATCCTAATAGCAATCAGCCCCAGCATTTT
>once|TRBJ1-5|TRBV10-3|-
CAISSGGNQPQHF
TGTGCCATCAGTAGTGGGGGGAATCAGCCCCAGCATTTT
>-|TRBJ1-1|TRBV6-5|-
CASRVTGTNTEAFF
TGTGCCAGCAGGGTTACAGGCACGAACACTGAAGCTTTCTTT
>-|TRBJ2-1|TRBV25-1|-
CASSGYYNEQFF
TGTGCCAGCAGTGGATATTACAATGAGCAGTTCTTC
>-|TRBJ1-1|TRBV19|TRBD1
CASRLQGPYTEAFF
TGTGCCAGTAGGCTACAGGGGCCTTACACTGAAGCTTTCTTT
>-|TRBJ1-1|TRBV4-1|TRBD1
CASSADGQGVTEAFF
TGCGCCAGCAGCGCCGATGGACAGGGCGTCACTGAAGCTTTCTTT
>-|TRBJ2-2|TRBV5-1|TRBD1
CASRGIQGETGELFF
TGCGCCAGCAGGGGGATCCAGGGGGAAACCGGGGAGCTGTTTTTT
>-|TRBJ1-4|TRBV4-1|-
CASSQVYRDSNEKLFF
TGCGCCAGCAGCCAAGTATACAGGGACTCTAATGAAAAACTGTTTTTT
>few|TRBJ2-6|TRBV5-1|-
CASSLDVGSAGANVLTF
TGCGCCAGCAGCTTGGACGTAGGGTCCGCTGGGGCCAACGTCCTGACTTTC
>-|TRBJ2-1|TRBV19|TRBD1
CASSMDRESGNEQFF
TGTGCCAGTAGTATGGACAGGGAATCCGGCAATGAGCAGTTCTTC
>-|TRBJ1-1|TRBV6-1|-
CASSAQMNTEAFF
TGTGCCAGCAGTGCGCAGATGAACACTGAAGCTTTCTTT
>-|TRBJ1-1|TRBV18|TRBD1
CASSPPDHRGGTEAFF
TGTGCCAGCTCACCACCGGACCACAGGGGAGGTACTGAAGCTTTCTTT
>-|TRBJ1-2|TRBV5-4|-
CASSYLTGTSPYGYTF
TGTGCCAGCAGCTATCTAACCGGGACGTCCCCGTATGGCTACACCTTC
>-|TRBJ1-2|TRBV7-9|-
CASSLDLGSNYGYTF
TGTGCCAGCAGCTTAGACCTGGGTTCTAACTATGGCTACACCTTC
>-|TRBJ1-3|TRBV19|TRBD1
CASSSSTRTGRRNTIYF
TGTGCCAGTAGTTCAAGCACCCGGACAGGGCGACGAAACACCATATATTTT
>few|TRBJ1-4|TRBV5-1|-
CASSLAGTNEKLFF
TGCGCCAGCAGCTTGGCGGGGACTAATGAAAAACTGTTTTTT
>-|TRBJ2-7|TRBV7-9|TRBD1
CASSRTGSAYEQYF
TGTGCCAGCAGCCGGACAGGTTCTGCATACGAGCAGTACTTC
>few|TRBJ1-1|TRBV28|-
CASIPHQNTEAFF
TGTGCCAGCATTCCACACCAAAACACTGAAGCTTTCTTT
>-|TRBJ1-4|TRBV5-3|-
CARSLAPGTFNEKLFF
TGTGCCAGAAGCTTGGCTCCAGGGACGTTTAATGAAAAACTGTTTTTT
>-|TRBJ2-1|TRBV2|TRBD2
CASNRLAGVNNEQFF
TGTGCCAGCAACAGACTAGCGGGGGTAAACAATGAGCAGTTCTTC
>few|TRBJ1-3|TRBV11-3|-
CASSLDGNTIYF
TGTGCCAGCAGCTTAGATGGAAACACCATATATTTT
>-|TRBJ2-1|TRBV6-5|-
CASRPDTNVRQFF
TGTGCCAGCAGGCCCGATACAAACGTCAGGCAGTTCTTC
>-|TRBJ1-3|TRBV7-2|-
CASSPGGVRNTIYF
TGTGCCAGCAGCCCGGGTGGTGTTAGGAACACCATATATTTT
>-|TRBJ2-2|TRBV6-5|-
CASSSSNTGELFF
TGTGCCAGCAGTTCCTCGAACACCGGGGAGCTGTTTTTT
>few|TRBJ2-7|TRBV2|TRBD1
CAASGTGEGEQYF
TGTGCCGCGTCCGGGACAGGGGAAGGTGAGCAGTACTTC
>-|TRBJ2-6|TRBV9|-
CASSVPGSGANVLTF
TGTGCCAGCAGCGTGCCGGGAAGTGGGGCCAACGTCCTGACTTTC
>-|TRBJ1-6|TRBV11-2|-
CASSPRVQYNSPLHF
TGTGCCAGCAGCCCTAGGGTACAGTATAATTCACCCCTCCACTTT
>-|TRBJ1-4|TRBV7-9|-
CASSLFRGAAQGLGEKLFF
TGTGCCAGCAGCTTATTTCGCGGGGCCGCACAGGGACTTGGGGAAAAACTGTTTTTT
>-|TRBJ1-5|TRBV2|-
CASRDISNQPQHF
TGTGCCAGCAGAGACATCAGCAATCAGCCCCAGCATTTT
>once|TRBJ2-7|TRBV15|-
CATSRDSAGSSYEQYF
TGTGCCACCAGCAGAGATAGTGCGGGGAGCTCCTACGAGCAGTACTTC
>-|TRBJ2-5|TRBV28|-
CASSLGSQETQYF
TGTGCCAGCAGTCTTGGGAGCCAAGAGACCCAGTACTTC
>-|TRBJ2-7|TRBV5-4|TRBD2
CASSLVSGGNSYEQYF
TGTGCCAGCAGCTTGGTGTCGGGAGGAAATTCCTACGAGCAGTACTTC
>-|TRBJ2-7|TRBV2|-
CASSRSDYEQYF
TGTGCCAGCTCTAGGAGCGACTACGAGCAGTACTTC
>-|TRBJ2-7|TRBV10-3|-
CASGVREINEQYF
TGTGCCAGCGGGGTACGGGAGATCAACGAGCAGTACTTC
>-|TRBJ2-5|TRBV5-1|TRBD1
CASSLEGQDQETQYF
TGCGCCAGCAGCTTGGAGGGACAGGACCAAGAGACCCAGTACTTC
>-|TRBJ2-3|TRBV10-1|-
CASSESWTESTDTQYF
TGCGCCAGCAGTGAGTCATGGACGGAAAGCACAGATACGCAGTATTTT